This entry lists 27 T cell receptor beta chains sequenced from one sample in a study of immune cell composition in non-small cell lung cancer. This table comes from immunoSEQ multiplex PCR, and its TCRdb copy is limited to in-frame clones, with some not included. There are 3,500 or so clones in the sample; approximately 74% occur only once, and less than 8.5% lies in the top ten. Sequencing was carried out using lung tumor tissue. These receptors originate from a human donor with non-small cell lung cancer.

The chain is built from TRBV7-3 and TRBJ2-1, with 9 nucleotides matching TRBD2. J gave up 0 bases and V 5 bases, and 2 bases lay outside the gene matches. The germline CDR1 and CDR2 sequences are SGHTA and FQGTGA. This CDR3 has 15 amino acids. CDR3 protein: CASSISGSSYNEQFF. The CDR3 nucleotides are TGTGCCAGCAGCATTAGCGGGAGCTCCTACAATGAGCAGTTCTTC.

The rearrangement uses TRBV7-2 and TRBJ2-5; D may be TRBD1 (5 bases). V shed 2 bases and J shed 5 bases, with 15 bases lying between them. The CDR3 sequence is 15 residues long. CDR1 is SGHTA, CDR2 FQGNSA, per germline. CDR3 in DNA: TGTGCCAGCAGCTTAACGCAGGGTCCGAGGGAGACCCAGTACTTC. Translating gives CASSLTQGPRETQYF.

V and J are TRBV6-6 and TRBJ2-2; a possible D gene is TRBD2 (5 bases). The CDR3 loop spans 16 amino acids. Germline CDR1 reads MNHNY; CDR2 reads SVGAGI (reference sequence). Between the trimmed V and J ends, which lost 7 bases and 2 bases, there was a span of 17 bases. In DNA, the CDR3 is TGTGCCAGCACCGCGGTTCGGGGTCTTAACACCGGGGAGCTGTTTTTT. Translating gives CASTAVRGLNTGELFF.

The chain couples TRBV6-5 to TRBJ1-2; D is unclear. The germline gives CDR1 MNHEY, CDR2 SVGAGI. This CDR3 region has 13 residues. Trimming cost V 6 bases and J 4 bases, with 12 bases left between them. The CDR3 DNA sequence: TGTGCCAGCAGACCTGGACTGATCTATGGCTACACCTTC. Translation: CASRPGLIYGYTF.

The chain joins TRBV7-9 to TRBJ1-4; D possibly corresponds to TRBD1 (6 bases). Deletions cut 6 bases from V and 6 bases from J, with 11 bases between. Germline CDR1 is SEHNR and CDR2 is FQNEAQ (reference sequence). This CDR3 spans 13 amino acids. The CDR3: CASRAGEYEKLFF. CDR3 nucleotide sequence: TGTGCCAGCAGGGCAGGGGAGTATGAAAAACTGTTTTTT. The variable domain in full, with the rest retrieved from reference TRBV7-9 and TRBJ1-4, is DTGVSQNPRHKITKRGQNVTFRCDPISEHNRLYWYRQTLGQGPEFLTYFQNEAQLEKSRLLSDRFSAERPKGSFSTLEIQRTEQGDSAMYLCASRAGEYEKLFFGSGTQLSVL.

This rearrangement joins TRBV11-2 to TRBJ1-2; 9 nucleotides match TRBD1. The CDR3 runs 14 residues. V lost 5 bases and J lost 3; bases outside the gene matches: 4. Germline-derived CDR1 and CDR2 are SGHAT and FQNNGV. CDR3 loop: CASSHDRGDYGYTF. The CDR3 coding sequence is TGTGCCAGCAGCCACGACAGGGGGGACTATGGCTACACCTTC.

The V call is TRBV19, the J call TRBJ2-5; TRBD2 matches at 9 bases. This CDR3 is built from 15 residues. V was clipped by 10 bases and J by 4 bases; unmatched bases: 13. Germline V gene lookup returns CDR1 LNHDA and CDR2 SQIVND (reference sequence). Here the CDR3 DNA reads TGTGCCACCCGGAGTAGTAGCGGGGGTCGAGAGACCCAGTACTTC. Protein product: CATRSSSGGRETQYF.

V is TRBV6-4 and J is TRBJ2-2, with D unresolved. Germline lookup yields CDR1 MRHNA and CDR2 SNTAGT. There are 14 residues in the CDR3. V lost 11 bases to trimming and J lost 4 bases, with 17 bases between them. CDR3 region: CAASLRAGTGELFF. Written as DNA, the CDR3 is TGTGCCGCGTCACTGAGAGCAGGCACCGGGGAGCTGTTTTTT.

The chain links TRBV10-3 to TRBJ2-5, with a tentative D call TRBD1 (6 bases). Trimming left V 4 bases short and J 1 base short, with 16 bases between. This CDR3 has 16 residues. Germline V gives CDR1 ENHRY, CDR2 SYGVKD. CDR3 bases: TGTGCCATCAGTGCCGCCGGGACAACTCTCCAAGAGACCCAGTACTTC. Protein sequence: CAISAAGTTLQETQYF.

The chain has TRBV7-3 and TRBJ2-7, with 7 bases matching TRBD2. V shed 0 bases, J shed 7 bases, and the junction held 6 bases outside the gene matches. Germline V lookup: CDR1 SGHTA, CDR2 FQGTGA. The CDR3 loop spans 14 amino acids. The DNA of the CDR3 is TGTGCCAGCAGCTTAACGCGACTAGCTGAGGAGCAGTACTTC. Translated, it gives CASSLTRLAEEQYF. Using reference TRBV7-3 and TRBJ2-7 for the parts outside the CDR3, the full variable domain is GAGVSQTPSNKVTEKGKYVELRCDPISGHTALYWYRQSLGQGPEFLIYFQGTGAADDSGLPNDRFFAVRPEGSVSTLKIQRTERGDSAVYLCASSLTRLAEEQYFGPGTRLTVT.

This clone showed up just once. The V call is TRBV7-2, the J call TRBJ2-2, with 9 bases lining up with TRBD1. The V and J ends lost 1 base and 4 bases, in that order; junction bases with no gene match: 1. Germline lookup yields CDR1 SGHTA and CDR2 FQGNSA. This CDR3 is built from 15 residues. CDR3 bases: TGTGCCAGCAGCTTAGACAGGGGGCGCACCGGGGAGCTGTTTTTT. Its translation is CASSLDRGRTGELFF.

The CDR3 here is CASSLGGGSENTEAFF. The CDR3 DNA reads TGTGCCAGCAGCTTAGGGGGGGGCAGCGAAAACACTGAAGCTTTCTTT. The gene calls are TRBV7-9 and TRBJ1-1; possible D gene TRBD1, 6 bases. The CDR3 extends over 16 amino acids. The V end lost 1 base, the J end lost 2 bases, and 14 bases lay between the germline ends. Germline V CDR1 and CDR2: SEHNR, FQNEAQ (reference sequence). Full variable domain (missing parts from reference TRBV7-9 and TRBJ1-1): DTGVSQNPRHKITKRGQNVTFRCDPISEHNRLYWYRQTLGQGPEFLTYFQNEAQLEKSRLLSDRFSAERPKGSFSTLEIQRTEQGDSAMYLCASSLGGGSENTEAFFGQGTRLTVV.

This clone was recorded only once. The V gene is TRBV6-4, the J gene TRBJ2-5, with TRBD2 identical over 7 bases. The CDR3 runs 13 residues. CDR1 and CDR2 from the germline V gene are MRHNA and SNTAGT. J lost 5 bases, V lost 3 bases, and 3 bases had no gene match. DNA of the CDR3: TGTGCCAGCAGTGAGACTAGCTCGGAGACCCAGTACTTC. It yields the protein CASSETSSETQYF.

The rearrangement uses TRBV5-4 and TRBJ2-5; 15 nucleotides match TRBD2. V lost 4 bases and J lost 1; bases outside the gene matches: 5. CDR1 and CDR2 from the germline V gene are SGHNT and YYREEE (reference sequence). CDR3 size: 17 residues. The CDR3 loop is CASSPGTSGGIQETQYF. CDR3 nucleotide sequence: TGTGCCAGCAGCCCGGGGACTAGCGGGGGGATCCAAGAGACCCAGTACTTC.

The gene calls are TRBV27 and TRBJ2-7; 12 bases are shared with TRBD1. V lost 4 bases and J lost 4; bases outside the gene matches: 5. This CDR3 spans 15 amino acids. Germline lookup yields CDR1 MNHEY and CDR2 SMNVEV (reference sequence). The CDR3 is CASSWGGQGAYEQYF. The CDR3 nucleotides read TGTGCCAGCAGTTGGGGGGGACAGGGGGCATACGAGCAGTACTTC.

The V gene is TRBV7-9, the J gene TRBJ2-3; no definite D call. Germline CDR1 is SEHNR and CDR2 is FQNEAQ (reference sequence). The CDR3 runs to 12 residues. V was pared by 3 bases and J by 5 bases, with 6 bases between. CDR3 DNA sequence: TGTGCCAGCAGCTTCGAGTTAGATACGCAGTATTTT. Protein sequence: CASSFELDTQYF.

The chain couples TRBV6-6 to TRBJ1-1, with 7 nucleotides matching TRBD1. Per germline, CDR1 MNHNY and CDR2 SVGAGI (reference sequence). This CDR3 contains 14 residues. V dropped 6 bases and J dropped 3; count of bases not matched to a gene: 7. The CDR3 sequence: CASSLTGSYTEAFF. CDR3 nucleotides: TGTGCCAGCAGCTTGACAGGGAGCTACACTGAAGCTTTCTTT.

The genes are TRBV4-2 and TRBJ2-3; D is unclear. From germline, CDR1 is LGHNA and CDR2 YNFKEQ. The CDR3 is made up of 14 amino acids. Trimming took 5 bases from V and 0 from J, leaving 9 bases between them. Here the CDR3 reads CASSLERSTDTQYF. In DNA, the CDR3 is TGTGCCAGCAGCTTGGAGCGTAGCACAGATACGCAGTATTTT.

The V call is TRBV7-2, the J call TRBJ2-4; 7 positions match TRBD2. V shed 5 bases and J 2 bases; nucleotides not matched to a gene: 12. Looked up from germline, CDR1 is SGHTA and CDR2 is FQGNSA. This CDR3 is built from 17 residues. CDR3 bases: TGTGCCAGCAGCCCCGGGGCCGGGAGGTGGACCAAAAACATTCAGTACTTC. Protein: CASSPGAGRWTKNIQYF.

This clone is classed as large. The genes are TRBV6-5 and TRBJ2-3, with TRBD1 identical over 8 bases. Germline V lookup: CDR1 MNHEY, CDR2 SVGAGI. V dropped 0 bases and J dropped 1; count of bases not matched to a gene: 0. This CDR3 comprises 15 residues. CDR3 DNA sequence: TGTGCCAGCAGTTACTCGGGACAGGGCACAGATACGCAGTATTTT. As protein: CASSYSGQGTDTQYF.

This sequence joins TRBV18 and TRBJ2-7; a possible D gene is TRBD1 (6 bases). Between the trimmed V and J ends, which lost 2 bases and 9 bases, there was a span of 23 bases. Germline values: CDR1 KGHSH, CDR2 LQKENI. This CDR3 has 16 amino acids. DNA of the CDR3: TGTGCCAGCTCACCAAGTATTAGGACAGATATTATCGTGCAGTACTTC. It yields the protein CASSPSIRTDIIVQYF.

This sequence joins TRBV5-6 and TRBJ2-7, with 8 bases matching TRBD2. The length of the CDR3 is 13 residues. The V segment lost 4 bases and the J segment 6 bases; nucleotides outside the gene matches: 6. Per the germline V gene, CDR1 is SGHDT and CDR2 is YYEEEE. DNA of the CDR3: TGTGCCAGCAGCGCGGGACTAGGCGGCGAGCAGTACTTC. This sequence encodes CASSAGLGGEQYF.

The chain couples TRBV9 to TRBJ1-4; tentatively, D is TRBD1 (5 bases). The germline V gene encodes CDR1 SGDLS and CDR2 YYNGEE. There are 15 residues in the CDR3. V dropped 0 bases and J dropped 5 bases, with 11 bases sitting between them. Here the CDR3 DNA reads TGTGCCAGCAGCGTAGGGAAGGGGAAAAATGAAAAACTGTTTTTT. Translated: CASSVGKGKNEKLFF.

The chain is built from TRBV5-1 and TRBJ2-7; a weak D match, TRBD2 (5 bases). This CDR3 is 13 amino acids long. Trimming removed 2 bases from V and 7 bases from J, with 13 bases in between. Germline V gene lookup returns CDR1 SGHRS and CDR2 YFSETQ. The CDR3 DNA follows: TGCGCCAGCAGCTTTAAGATTTCGGGGGAGCAGTACTTC. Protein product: CASSFKISGEQYF.

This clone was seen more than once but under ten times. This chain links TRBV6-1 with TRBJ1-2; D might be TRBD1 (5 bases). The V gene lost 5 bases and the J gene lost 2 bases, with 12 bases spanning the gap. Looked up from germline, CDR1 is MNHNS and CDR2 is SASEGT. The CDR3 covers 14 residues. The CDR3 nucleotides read TGTGCCAGCAGTCAGGCAGGGTCGAACTATGGCTACACCTTC. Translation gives CASSQAGSNYGYTF.

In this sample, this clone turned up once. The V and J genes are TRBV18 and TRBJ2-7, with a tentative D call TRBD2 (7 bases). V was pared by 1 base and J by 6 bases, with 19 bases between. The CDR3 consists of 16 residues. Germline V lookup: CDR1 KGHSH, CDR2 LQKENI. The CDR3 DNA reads TGTGCCAGCTCACCACTTGAGGGGGGGACTTTAGGCGAGCAGTACTTC. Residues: CASSPLEGGTLGEQYF.

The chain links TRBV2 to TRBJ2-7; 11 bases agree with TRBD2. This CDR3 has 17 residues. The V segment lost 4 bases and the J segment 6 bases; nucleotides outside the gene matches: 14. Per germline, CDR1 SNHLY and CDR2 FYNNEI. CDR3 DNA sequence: TGTGCCAGCAGTGGACTAGCGGGGCGGAGGCGACTGGGCGAGCAGTACTTC. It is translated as CASSGLAGRRRLGEQYF.